This paragraph covers one T cell receptor beta chain sequence. This clone occurred many times. The antigen it recognizes is unknown. No base-level quality is on record; no much larger clone is a single base apart. These data are taken from a study of shared clonotypes between healthy human individuals (TCRdb year 2020). In terms of the full investigation: The cohort comprised two women and a few men aged 18 to 49 years. Different laboratories and diverse techniques were used to prepare libraries and sequence TCR repertoires, to increase sequencing depth and limit assay-specific biases. The study deeply sequenced blood TCR repertoires of about five healthy adults to estimate repertoire size and the extent of clonotype sharing between individuals. For each donor, CD4 naive and CD4 memory were each run on three plates, CD8 naive on two plates, and CD8 memory on one plate. Between about 0.85 and 9.5 billion PBMCs per donor were obtained by leukapheresis. What the study reported, not specific to this receptor: Sharing across a few donors was observed for 4.5% to 6.5% of naive CD4, 3.5% of naive CD8, about 2.5% of memory CD4, and around 0.44% of memory CD8 clonotypes. Sampling was restricted to blood, and TCR repertoires in tissue are likely to differ from TCR repertoires in blood. Naive subsets generally had larger estimated clonotype richness than memory subsets. Clonotypes shared by all four sorted-subset donors showed higher generation probabilities than non-shared clonotypes. Based on pairwise subsampling, the degree of clonotype sharing among donors was expected to be affected by sequencing depth. Incomplete sequencing was indicated by rarefaction of sorted-subset datasets, despite the large sequencing depth. The small number of donors limited the genetic and exposure-history diversity represented.

CDR1 is given as MGHRA and CDR2 as YSYEKL, both from the germline V gene. Here V drops 1 base and J drops 2 bases, and the junction holds 8 bases not matched to any gene. From the cysteine through the phenylalanine, the CDR3 covers 17 amino acids. Kept here is only the CDR3 DNA, which spans 51 bases and is read in frame from base 1. Healthy HIV-negative adults with no recently reported acute infections or vaccinations were included as donors. Only Caucasian adults living in Nashville, Tennessee, USA were represented among the donors. CD4+ T cells were enriched by magnetic negative selection, after which naive cells were positively selected on CD45RA and the negative fraction was taken as the memory subset. After blood collection by leukapheresis, PBMCs were isolated using Ficoll-Histopaque density gradient centrifugation and then cryopreserved in the vapor phase of liquid nitrogen. Purity and quantity of every magnetically sorted T cell population were checked by analytical flow cytometry. Genomic DNA was isolated from each sorted fraction and quantified by UV absorbance on a Nanodrop 2000c.

TCR CDR3 regions were amplified from genomic DNA by multiplex PCR using the deep immunoSEQ assay. For each cell subset, the extracted genomic DNA was distributed evenly across all wells of several immunoSEQ 96-well plates, and each plate served as one replicate. For sorted subsets, about 220 ng of genomic DNA, equivalent to tens of thousands of T cell genomes, went into each replicate PCR. Purified libraries were quantified with a Qubit 3.0 fluorometer, sized on a Bioanalyzer 2100, and re-quantified with the KAPA Library Quantification kit. Every immunoSEQ 96-well plate was sequenced on a separate single-read 150-cycle Illumina NextSeq 550 flow cell. Concerning the study's data processing: Because only junctional sequences without quality scores were contained in the immunoSEQ output, filtering matching that applied to full-length reads could not be performed. Sequences were annotated with PyIR, a Python wrapper for IgBLAST v1.9, and V/J genes and CDR3 were assigned using IMGT germline references. Any read was removed if the V/J assignment was weak (E-value above 1e-6), the CDR3 was missing, or the read contained stop codons, out-of-frame junctions, or ambiguous translated residues. V3J clonotypes were defined as sequences sharing an identical inferred V gene, J gene, and CDR3 amino acid sequence. Percentage overlap between repertoires was calculated by dividing the number of shared unique clonotypes by the size of the smaller repertoire. Repertoire richness was assessed with RTK rarefaction, the Chao1 estimator, and Recon v2.1 estimates of unobserved clonotypes. Generation probabilities were computed with OLGA for all TCRbeta clonotypes obtained by the gDNA method from a handful of donors. TCRdb's version of the immuneACCESS table is confined to in-frame rearrangements and falls short of the full clone set. An unresolved V gene accounts for under half of the shortfall where checked; the remainder is of unknown origin. The DNA gave D and trimming, while V, J and clone size come from that table. The sample includes hundreds of thousands of clones, with more than 70% observed a single time. In total, the top ten clones hold under 2% of the sample.

Here the chain combines TRBV4-1 and TRBJ2-3; TRBD2 agrees with 8 junctional bases. The source of this sequence is a woman aged 25 to 39 in good health. Material for sequencing was memory CD4+ T cells sorted from blood. In light of the paper, this sample's cell subset or site label describes: CD45RA-negative fraction. Here is the DNA: TGCGCCAGCAGCCAAGCCGGGACGGGAGGGATCACAGATACGCAGTATTTT. Translated, this gives CASSQAGTGGITDTQYF.